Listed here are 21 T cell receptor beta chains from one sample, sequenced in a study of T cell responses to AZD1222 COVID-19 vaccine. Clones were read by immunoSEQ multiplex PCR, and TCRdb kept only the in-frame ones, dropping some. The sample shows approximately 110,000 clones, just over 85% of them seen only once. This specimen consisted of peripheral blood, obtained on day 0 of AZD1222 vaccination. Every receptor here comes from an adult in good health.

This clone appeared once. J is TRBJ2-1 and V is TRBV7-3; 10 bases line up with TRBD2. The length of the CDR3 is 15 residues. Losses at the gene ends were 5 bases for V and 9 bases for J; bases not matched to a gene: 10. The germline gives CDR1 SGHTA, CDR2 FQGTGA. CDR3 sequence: CASSQSGRAEGEQFF. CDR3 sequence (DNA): TGTGCCAGCAGCCAAAGCGGGAGGGCCGAGGGTGAGCAGTTCTTC.

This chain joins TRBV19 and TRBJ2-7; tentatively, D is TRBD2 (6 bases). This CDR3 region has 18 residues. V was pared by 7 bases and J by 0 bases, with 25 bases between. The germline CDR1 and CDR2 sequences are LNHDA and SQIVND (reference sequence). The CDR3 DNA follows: TGTGCCAGTACCCCGTCGGGGGTTGACTACCTGAGCTCCTACGAGCAGTACTTC. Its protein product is CASTPSGVDYLSSYEQYF.

The CDR3 region is CAWRGLSTDTQYF. In DNA, the CDR3 is TGTGCCTGGAGGGGGCTTAGCACAGATACGCAGTATTTT. The V and J genes are TRBV30 and TRBJ2-3, with D possibly matching TRBD1 (5 bases). V lost 3 bases to trimming and J lost 0 bases, with 7 bases between them. CDR1 and CDR2 from the germline V gene are GTSNPN and SVGIG (reference sequence). The CDR3 length is 13 residues.

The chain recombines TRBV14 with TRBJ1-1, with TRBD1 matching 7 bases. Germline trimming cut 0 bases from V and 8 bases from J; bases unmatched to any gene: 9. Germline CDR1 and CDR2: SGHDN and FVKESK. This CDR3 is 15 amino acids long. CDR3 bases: TGTGCCAGCAGCCAAGATTATGGCAAGGGACAGGAAGCTTTCTTT. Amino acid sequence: CASSQDYGKGQEAFF.

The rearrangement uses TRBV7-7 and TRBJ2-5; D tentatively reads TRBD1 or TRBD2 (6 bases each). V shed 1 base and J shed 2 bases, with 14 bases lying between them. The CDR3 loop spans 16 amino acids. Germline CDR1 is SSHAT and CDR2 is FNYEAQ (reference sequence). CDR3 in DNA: TGTGCCAGCAGCTTAGGGGGGGCCATCTTTCAAGAGACCCAGTACTTC. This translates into CASSLGGAIFQETQYF. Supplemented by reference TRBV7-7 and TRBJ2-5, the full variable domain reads GAGVSQSPRYKVTKRGQDVTLRCDPISSHATLYWYQQALGQGPEFLTYFNYEAQPDKSGLPSDRFSAERPEGSISTLTIQRTEQRDSAMYRCASSLGGAIFQETQYFGPGTRLLVL.

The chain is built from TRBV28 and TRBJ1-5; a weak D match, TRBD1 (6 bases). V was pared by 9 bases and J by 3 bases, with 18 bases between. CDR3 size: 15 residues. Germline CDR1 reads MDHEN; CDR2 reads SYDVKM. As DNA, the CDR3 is TGTGCCAGTTTGAACAGGGCCCTTTCCAATCAGCCCCAGCATTTT. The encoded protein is CASLNRALSNQPQHF. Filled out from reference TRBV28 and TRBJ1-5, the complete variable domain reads DVKVTQSSRYLVKRTGEKVFLECVQDMDHENMFWYRQDPGLGLRLIYFSYDVKMKEKGDIPEGYSVSREKKERFSLILESASTNQTSMYLCASLNRALSNQPQHFGDGTRLSIL.

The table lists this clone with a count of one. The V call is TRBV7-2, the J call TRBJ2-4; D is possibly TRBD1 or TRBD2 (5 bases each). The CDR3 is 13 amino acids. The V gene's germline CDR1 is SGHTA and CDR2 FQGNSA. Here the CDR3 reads CATGSGPKNIQYF. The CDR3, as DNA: TGTGCGACGGGCTCGGGACCTAAAAACATTCAGTACTTC.

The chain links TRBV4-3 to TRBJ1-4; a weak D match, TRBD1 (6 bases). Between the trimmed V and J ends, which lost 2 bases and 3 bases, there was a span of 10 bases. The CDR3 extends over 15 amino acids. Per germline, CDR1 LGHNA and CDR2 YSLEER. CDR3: CASSQTPGANEKLFF. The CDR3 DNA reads TGCGCCAGCAGCCAAACCCCAGGGGCTAATGAAAAACTGTTTTTT.

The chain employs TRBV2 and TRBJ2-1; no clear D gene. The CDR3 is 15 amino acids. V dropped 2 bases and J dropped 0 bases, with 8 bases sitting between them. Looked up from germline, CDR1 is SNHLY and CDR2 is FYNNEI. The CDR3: CASSESWPSYNEQFF. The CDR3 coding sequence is TGTGCCAGCAGTGAATCCTGGCCCTCCTACAATGAGCAGTTCTTC.

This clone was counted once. The CDR3 region has the DNA TGTGCCACCAGCAGAGATGGCAGGGAATTTTCCTACAATGAGCAGTTCTTC. This gives the protein CATSRDGREFSYNEQFF. V is TRBV15 and J is TRBJ2-1; perhaps TRBD1 as D (5 bases). The length of the CDR3 is 17 residues. Germline assignment: CDR1 LNHNV and CDR2 YYDKDF (reference sequence). V was trimmed by 0 bases and J by 1 base, leaving 13 bases between them.

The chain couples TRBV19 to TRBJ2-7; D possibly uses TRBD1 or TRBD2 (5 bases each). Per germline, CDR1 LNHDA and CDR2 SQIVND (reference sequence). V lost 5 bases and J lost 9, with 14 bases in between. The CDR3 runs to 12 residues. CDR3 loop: CASSAGRDRQYF. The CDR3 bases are TGTGCCAGTAGTGCTGGACGGGACCGGCAGTACTTC.

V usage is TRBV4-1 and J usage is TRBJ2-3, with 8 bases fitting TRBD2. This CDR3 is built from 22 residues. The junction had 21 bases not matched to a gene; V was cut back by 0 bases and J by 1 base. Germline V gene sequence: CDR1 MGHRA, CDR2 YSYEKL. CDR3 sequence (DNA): TGCGCCAGCAGCCAAGATCCAGCCAGGGCCGGGGGACTAGTGTCCGGCACAGATACGCAGTATTTT. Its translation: CASSQDPARAGGLVSGTDTQYF.

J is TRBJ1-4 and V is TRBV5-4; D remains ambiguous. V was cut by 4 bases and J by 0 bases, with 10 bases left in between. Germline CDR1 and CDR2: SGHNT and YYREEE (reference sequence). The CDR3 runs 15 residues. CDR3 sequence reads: CASSLSTATNEKLFF. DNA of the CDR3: TGTGCCAGCAGCCTAAGCACCGCAACTAATGAAAAACTGTTTTTT. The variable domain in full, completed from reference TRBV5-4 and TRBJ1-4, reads ETGVTQSPTHLIKTRGQQVTLRCSSQSGHNTVSWYQQALGQGPQFIFQYYREEENGRGNFPPRFSGLQFPNYSSELNVNALELDDSALYLCASSLSTATNEKLFFGSGTQLSVL.

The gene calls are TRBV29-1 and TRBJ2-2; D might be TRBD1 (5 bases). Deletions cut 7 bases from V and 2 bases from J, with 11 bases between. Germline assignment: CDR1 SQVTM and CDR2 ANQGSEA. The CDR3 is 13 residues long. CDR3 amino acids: CSGGHLNTGELFF. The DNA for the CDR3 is TGCAGCGGCGGACACCTCAACACCGGGGAGCTGTTTTTT.

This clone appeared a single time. CDR3 protein: CAWRQGAGTEAFF. In nucleotides, the CDR3 is TGTGCCTGGAGGCAGGGGGCCGGCACTGAAGCTTTCTTT. The V and J genes are TRBV30 and TRBJ1-1; 8 bases match TRBD1. The CDR3 has 13 residues. V lost 3 bases to trimming and J lost 4 bases; unmatched junction nucleotides: 4. The germline gives CDR1 GTSNPN, CDR2 SVGIG (reference sequence).

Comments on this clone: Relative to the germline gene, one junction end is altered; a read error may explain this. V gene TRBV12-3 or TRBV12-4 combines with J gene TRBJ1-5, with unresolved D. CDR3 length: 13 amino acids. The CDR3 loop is CATSLSRNQPQHF. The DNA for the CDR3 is TGTGCCACCAGTTTATCTAGAAATCAGCCCCAGCATTTT.

The CDR3 nucleotides read TGTGCCAGCAGCTTAGCGGCCGGGACTCCTAGCACAGATACGCAGTATTTT. Encoded protein: CASSLAAGTPSTDTQYF. The chain carries TRBV7-2 and TRBJ2-3; tentative D call: TRBD2 (6 bases). The CDR3 runs 17 residues. V lost 0 bases and J 0 bases, leaving 13 bases between the germline ends. Germline assignment: CDR1 SGHTA and CDR2 FQGNSA.

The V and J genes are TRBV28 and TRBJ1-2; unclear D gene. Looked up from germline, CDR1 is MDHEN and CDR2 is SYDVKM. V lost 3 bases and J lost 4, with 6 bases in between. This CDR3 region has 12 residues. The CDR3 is CASSFYAYGYTF. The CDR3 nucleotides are TGTGCCAGCAGTTTTTATGCCTATGGCTACACCTTC.

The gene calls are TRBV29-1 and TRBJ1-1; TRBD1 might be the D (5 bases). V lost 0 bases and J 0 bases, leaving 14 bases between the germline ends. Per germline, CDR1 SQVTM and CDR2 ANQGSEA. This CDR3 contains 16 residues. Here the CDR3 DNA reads TGCAGCGTTGAAGAAGTGGCAGGGCTAATGAACACTGAAGCTTTCTTT. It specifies CSVEEVAGLMNTEAFF.

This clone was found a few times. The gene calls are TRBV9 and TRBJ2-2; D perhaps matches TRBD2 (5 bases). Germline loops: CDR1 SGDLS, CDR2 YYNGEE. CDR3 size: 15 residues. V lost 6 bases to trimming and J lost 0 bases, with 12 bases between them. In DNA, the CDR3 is TGTGCCAGCACCCCGTGGACTGCGAACACCGGGGAGCTGTTTTTT. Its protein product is CASTPWTANTGELFF.

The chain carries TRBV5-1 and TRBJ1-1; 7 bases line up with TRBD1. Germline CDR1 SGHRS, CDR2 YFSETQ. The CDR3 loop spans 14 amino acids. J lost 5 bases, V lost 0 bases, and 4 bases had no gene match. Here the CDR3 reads CASSLDPRGTEAFF. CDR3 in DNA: TGCGCCAGCAGCTTGGATCCCAGGGGGACTGAAGCTTTCTTT.